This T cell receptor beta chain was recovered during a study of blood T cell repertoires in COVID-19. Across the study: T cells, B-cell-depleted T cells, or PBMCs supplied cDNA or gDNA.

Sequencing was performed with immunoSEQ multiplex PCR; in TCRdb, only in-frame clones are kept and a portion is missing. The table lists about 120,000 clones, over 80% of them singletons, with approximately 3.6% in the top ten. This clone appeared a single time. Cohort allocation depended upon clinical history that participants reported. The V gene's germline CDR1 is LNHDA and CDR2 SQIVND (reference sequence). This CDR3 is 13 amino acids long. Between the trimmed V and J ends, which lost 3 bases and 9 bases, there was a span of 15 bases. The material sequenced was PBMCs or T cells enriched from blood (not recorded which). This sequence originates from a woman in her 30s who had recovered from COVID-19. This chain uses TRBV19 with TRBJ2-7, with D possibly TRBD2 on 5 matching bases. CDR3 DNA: TGTGCCAGTAGTATCCGACCGGGGATGGCGCAGTACTTC. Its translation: CASSIRPGMAQYF.